These 3 T cell receptor beta chains share one sample of origin, sequenced in a study of blood T cell repertoires in COVID-19. Some clones are missing from TCRdb's copy, which holds only in-frame ones; the method was immunoSEQ multiplex PCR. This sample has around 63,000 clones; under 90% occur once, and the top ten carry around 30%. The sequencing input was peripheral blood. The receptors here all came from a woman aged 80 or older with active or convalescent COVID-19.

V and J are TRBV10-3 and TRBJ1-5; no clear D. CDR1 ENHRY and CDR2 SYGVKD come from the germline V gene. V was shortened by 11 bases and J by 2 bases, with 22 bases between the two germline ends. The CDR3 loop spans 16 amino acids. CDR3 sequence: CALGREEDLGNQPQHF. CDR3 nucleotides: TGTGCCTTGGGCCGGGAGGAAGACCTTGGCAATCAGCCCCAGCATTTT.

The chain uses TRBV5-8 and TRBJ1-6; D is perhaps TRBD1 (6 bases). Trimming removed 2 bases at V and 8 bases at J, with 11 bases between. The germline V gene has CDR1 SGHTS and CDR2 YDEGEE. CDR3 length equals 14 residues. The CDR3 loop reads CASSFGRGHSPLHF. In DNA, the CDR3 is TGTGCCAGCAGCTTTGGCAGGGGTCATTCACCCCTCCACTTT.

This rearrangement joins TRBV7-6 to TRBJ2-2; weak D call: TRBD1 (6 bases). The CDR3 runs to 16 residues. V was trimmed by 6 bases and J by 0 bases, leaving 14 bases between them. Germline V gives CDR1 SGHVS, CDR2 FNYEAQ. The CDR3 here is CASSSRTVTNTGELFF. Here the CDR3 DNA reads TGTGCCAGCAGTAGCCGGACAGTGACGAACACCGGGGAGCTGTTTTTT. Filled out from reference TRBV7-6 and TRBJ2-2, the complete variable domain reads GAGVSQSPRYKVTKRGQDVALRCDPISGHVSLYWYRQALGQGPEFLTYFNYEAQQDKSGLPNDRFSAERPEGSISTLTIQRTEQRDSAMYRCASSSRTVTNTGELFFGEGSRLTVL.